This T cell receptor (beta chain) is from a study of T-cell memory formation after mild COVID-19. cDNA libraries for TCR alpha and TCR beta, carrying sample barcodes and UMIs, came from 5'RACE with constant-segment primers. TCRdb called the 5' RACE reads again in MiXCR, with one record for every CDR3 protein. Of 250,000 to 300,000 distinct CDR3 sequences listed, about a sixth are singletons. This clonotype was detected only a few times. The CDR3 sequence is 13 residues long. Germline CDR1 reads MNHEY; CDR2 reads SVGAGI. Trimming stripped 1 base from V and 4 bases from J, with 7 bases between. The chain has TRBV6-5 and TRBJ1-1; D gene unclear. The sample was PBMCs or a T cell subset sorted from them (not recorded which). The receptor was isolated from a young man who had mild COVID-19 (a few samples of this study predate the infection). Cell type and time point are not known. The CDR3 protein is CASSYFLGTEAFF. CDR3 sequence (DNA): TGTGCCAGCAGTTACTTCCTCGGCACTGAAGCTTTCTTT.